Reported below is one TCR beta chain. This record comes from a study of blood T cell repertoires in COVID-19. Turning to the study itself: Sites across the United States, Italy and Spain contributed samples from acute and convalescent COVID-19. From T cells, B-cell-depleted T cells, or PBMCs came the material, which was cDNA or gDNA.

Per the original methods: Reference gene primer amplification gave estimated nucleated cell counts. Profiled with immunoSEQ multiplex PCR; TCRdb holds only in-frame clones, not every one. D and trimming were read from the DNA, whereas the V and J calls and clone size are those reported in that table. Of about 140,000 clones in the sample, 88% were seen once. CDR1 is LNHNV and CDR2 is YYDKDF in the germline V gene (reference sequence). J lost 2 bases, V lost 3 bases, and 0 bases had no gene match. This CDR3 spans 14 amino acids. This receptor was identified in a woman aged 60 to 75 with acute or convalescent COVID-19. The chain combines TRBV15 with TRBJ2-5, with 10 bases identical to TRBD2. Sequencing input: peripheral blood. CDR3 in DNA: TGTGCCACCAGCAGTAGCGGGGGGCAAGAGACCCAGTACTTC. Its protein is CATSSSGGQETQYF. Combining the CDR3 with reference TRBV15 and TRBJ2-5 gives the whole variable domain DAMVIQNPRYQVTQFGKPVTLSCSQTLNHNVMYWYQQKSSQAPKLLFHYYDKDFNNEADTPDNFQSRRPNTSFCFLDIRSPGLGDTAMYLCATSSSGGQETQYFGPGTRLLVL.